The next 29 T cell receptor beta chains were all read from a single sample in a study of blood T cell repertoires in COVID-19. Sequencing was performed with immunoSEQ multiplex PCR; in TCRdb, only in-frame clones are kept and a portion is missing. The sample has roughly 250,000 clones, about four fifths seen once. Sequenced material: peripheral blood. Receptors were obtained from a man in his fifties with acute or convalescent COVID-19.

The chain has TRBV7-3 and TRBJ2-1; D is perhaps TRBD1 (5 bases). This CDR3 comprises 16 residues. The V gene lost 2 bases and the J gene lost 2 bases, with 13 bases spanning the gap. Per germline, CDR1 SGHTA and CDR2 FQGTGA. The CDR3 loop reads CASSLFSQGTYNEQFF. The CDR3 DNA sequence: TGTGCCAGCAGCTTATTCTCCCAGGGAACCTACAATGAGCAGTTCTTC.

J is TRBJ1-6 and V is TRBV5-1; 8 bases map to TRBD1. Trimming took 4 bases from V and 8 from J; bases not matched to a gene: 2. Per germline, CDR1 SGHRS and CDR2 YFSETQ. CDR3 length: 13 amino acids. CDR3 amino acids: CASSQGQDSPLHF. CDR3 DNA: TGCGCCAGCAGCCAGGGACAGGATTCACCCCTCCACTTT.

The genes are TRBV6-5 and TRBJ1-5; TRBD1 is a possible D gene (6 bases). V was trimmed by 4 bases and J by 5 bases, leaving 9 bases between them. Germline values: CDR1 MNHEY, CDR2 SVGAGI. The CDR3 is made up of 13 amino acids. CDR3 coding DNA: TGTGCCAGCAGTTTAACAGGGTATCAGCCCCAGCATTTT. It encodes CASSLTGYQPQHF.

This clone has a handful of counts. The genes are TRBV18 and TRBJ1-1; D may be TRBD1 (5 bases). The CDR3 covers 15 residues. The V end was cut by 8 bases, the J end by 0 bases, with 16 bases between. Per germline, CDR1 KGHSH and CDR2 LQKENI. The CDR3 loop is CASIAQGRVNTEAFF. Written as DNA, the CDR3 is TGTGCCAGCATAGCCCAGGGTAGGGTGAACACTGAAGCTTTCTTT.

The chain couples TRBV15 to TRBJ1-5; D is perhaps TRBD1 (5 bases). CDR1 and CDR2 (germline): LNHNV, YYDKDF (reference sequence). CDR3 length equals 15 residues. V was trimmed by 5 bases and J by 2 bases, leaving 13 bases between them. The CDR3 protein is CATSEGLVRNQPQHF. The CDR3 nucleotides are TGTGCCACCAGCGAGGGACTAGTCCGCAATCAGCCCCAGCATTTT. The full variable domain, with the rest looked up from reference TRBV15 and TRBJ1-5, is DAMVIQNPRYQVTQFGKPVTLSCSQTLNHNVMYWYQQKSSQAPKLLFHYYDKDFNNEADTPDNFQSRRPNTSFCFLDIRSPGLGDTAMYLCATSEGLVRNQPQHFGDGTRLSIL.

The chain combines TRBV6-5 with TRBJ1-2; D gene uncertain. This CDR3 spans 14 amino acids. Germline-derived CDR1 and CDR2 are MNHEY and SVGAGI. Trimming pared 4 bases from V and 2 bases from J, leaving 11 bases between. DNA for the CDR3: TGTGCCAGCAGTTCGTCCCCTATCAACTATGGCTACACCTTC. It codes for CASSSSPINYGYTF.

The chain couples TRBV30 to TRBJ1-2, with D possibly being TRBD1 (6 bases). The CDR3 spans 14 residues. With 2 bases removed from V and 4 bases from J, the gap between germline ends came to 14 bases. Germline V gives CDR1 GTSNPN, CDR2 SVGIG (reference sequence). The DNA for the CDR3 is TGTGCCTGGAGTAAAACAGGGCTGTCCTATGGCTACACCTTC. Amino acids: CAWSKTGLSYGYTF.

This clone appeared a few times. The V call is TRBV5-1, the J call TRBJ1-6; D may be TRBD1 (5 bases). Trimming took off 3 bases at V and 7 bases at J, with 11 bases between the two ends. CDR3 length: 14 residues. The germline CDR1 and CDR2 sequences are SGHRS and YFSETQ. Written as DNA, the CDR3 is TGCGCCAGCAGCTCAGGCAAGGGGAATTCACCCCTCCACTTT. It translates to CASSSGKGNSPLHF.

Only one count was recorded for this clone. This chain uses TRBV5-1 with TRBJ1-1, with TRBD1 identical over 7 bases. Trimming removed 4 bases from V and 10 bases from J; junction bases left unmatched: 7. The V gene's germline CDR1 is SGHRS and CDR2 YFSETQ. The CDR3 extends over 12 amino acids. The CDR3: CASSPDRRAAFF. Here the CDR3 DNA reads TGCGCCAGCAGCCCGGACAGGAGGGCAGCTTTCTTT.

In its sample, this clone was seen a few times. The chain has TRBV7-2 and TRBJ1-2, with D perhaps TRBD1 (5 bases). V was pared by 1 base and J by 4 bases, with 13 bases between. CDR1 and CDR2 (germline): SGHTA, FQGNSA. The CDR3 has 15 residues. CDR3 sequence (DNA): TGTGCCAGCAGCTTAGAGGGAGGGGCAGGCTATGGCTACACCTTC. Protein sequence: CASSLEGGAGYGYTF.

The V call is TRBV10-2, the J call TRBJ2-3; the match to TRBD1 covers 7 bases. CDR1 is WSHSY, CDR2 SAAADI, per germline. CDR3 length equals 15 residues. Unmatched junction bases numbered 15, after V lost 9 bases and J lost 6 bases. The CDR3 sequence is CASTDQGVLADTQYF. CDR3 nucleotides: TGCGCCAGTACTGATCAGGGGGTCTTAGCCGATACGCAGTATTTT.

V and J are TRBV19 and TRBJ2-7, with 9 bases lining up with TRBD2. The ends lost 3 bases at V and 0 bases at J; junction bases unmatched: 3. The CDR3 is 15 amino acids. Germline CDR1 reads LNHDA; CDR2 reads SQIVND (reference sequence). In DNA form, the CDR3 reads TGTGCCAGTAGTATCGCGACTAGCGGCTCCTACGAGCAGTACTTC. Translating it yields CASSIATSGSYEQYF.

The chain couples TRBV24-1 to TRBJ2-7; 7 nucleotides line up with TRBD1. CDR3 size: 16 residues. The germline CDR1 and CDR2 sequences are KGHDR and SFDVKD. V lost 4 bases and J lost 2; bases outside the gene matches: 10. The CDR3 bases are TGTGCCACCAGTGACGCACAGGGGACCTATCCCTACGAGCAGTACTTC. This encodes CATSDAQGTYPYEQYF.

The chain links TRBV29-1 to TRBJ2-5; 8 nucleotides align to TRBD2. Losses at the gene ends were 4 bases for V and 4 bases for J; bases not matched to a gene: 8. The germline V gene has CDR1 SQVTM and CDR2 ANQGSEA. The CDR3 length is 14 residues. CDR3 loop: CSVARTSTGETQYF. In DNA, the CDR3 is TGCAGCGTTGCAAGGACTAGCACGGGAGAGACCCAGTACTTC. The variable domain in full, completed from reference TRBV29-1 and TRBJ2-5, reads SAVISQKPSRDICQRGTSLTIQCQVDSQVTMMFWYRQQPGQSLTLIATANQGSEATYESGFVIDKFPISRPNLTFSTLTVSNMSPEDSSIYLCSVARTSTGETQYFGPGTRLLVL.

Details on this clone: The same CDR3 is also encoded by other DNA sequences in this sample. The rearrangement joins TRBV15 to TRBJ2-2; D not certain. Germline V lookup: CDR1 LNHNV, CDR2 YYDKDF (reference sequence). The CDR3 is made up of 11 amino acids. The ends were cut back, 9 bases at V and 4 bases at J, with 6 bases in the middle. In DNA, the CDR3 is TGTGCCACGAGTAGCACCGGGGAGCTGTTTTTT. It codes for CATSSTGELFF. Combining the CDR3 with reference TRBV15 and TRBJ2-2 gives the whole variable domain DAMVIQNPRYQVTQFGKPVTLSCSQTLNHNVMYWYQQKSSQAPKLLFHYYDKDFNNEADTPDNFQSRRPNTSFCFLDIRSPGLGDTAMYLCATSSTGELFFGEGSRLTVL.

This sequence joins TRBV6-5 and TRBJ2-1; D is perhaps TRBD2 (5 bases). Trimming took off 11 bases at V and 7 bases at J, with 18 bases between the two ends. Germline assignment: CDR1 MNHEY and CDR2 SVGAGI. The CDR3 totals 13 residues. DNA for the CDR3: TGTGCCTCCGAGGACTGGTTGGGGAATGAGCAGTTCTTC. The encoded protein is CASEDWLGNEQFF.

This chain links TRBV19 with TRBJ2-7; 10 nucleotides line up with TRBD1. The CDR3 sequence is 15 residues long. With 6 bases clipped from V and 4 bases from J, the junction kept 9 bases outside the gene matches. The germline V gene encodes CDR1 LNHDA and CDR2 SQIVND (reference sequence). Written as DNA, the CDR3 is TGTGCCAGTAGCCCTTTAGACAGGGGGCTGTACGAGCAGTACTTC. Translation: CASSPLDRGLYEQYF.

This chain uses TRBV28 with TRBJ2-7; 13 bases map to TRBD2. V gave up 5 bases and J gave up 7 bases; unmatched junction bases: 11. Germline V CDR1 and CDR2: MDHEN, SYDVKM. The CDR3 has 16 amino acids. The CDR3 sequence: CASSIGTSGNQGEQYF. The CDR3 DNA follows: TGTGCCAGCAGTATCGGGACTAGCGGGAACCAGGGGGAGCAGTACTTC.

V and J are TRBV2 and TRBJ1-1, with D hard to call. Germline V gives CDR1 SNHLY, CDR2 FYNNEI. The CDR3 consists of 13 residues. V lost 3 bases and J 5 bases, leaving 10 bases between the germline ends. The CDR3 DNA reads TGTGCCAGCAGTGAGAACTATTGGACTGAAGCTTTCTTT. Protein: CASSENYWTEAFF.

On this clone: The junction departs from germline at one end; a sequencing error may be responsible. The chain has TRBV3-1 (or the pseudogene TRBV3-2) and TRBJ1-1; D gene unclear. CDR3 length equals 13 residues. CDR1 LGHDT and CDR2 YNNKEL come from the germline V gene (reference sequence). The CDR3 DNA reads TGTGCCAGCAGTCAAGGCAGAAGAACTGAAGCTTTCTTT. Translating it yields CASSQGRRTEAFF.

The V and J genes are TRBV24-1 and TRBJ2-2, with D tentatively TRBD1 (6 bases). Germline assignment: CDR1 KGHDR and CDR2 SFDVKD. Trimming took off 7 bases at V and 3 bases at J, with 8 bases between the two ends. This CDR3 spans 13 amino acids. CDR3 sequence reads: CATRDRDTGELFF. CDR3 coding DNA: TGTGCCACCAGGGACAGAGACACCGGGGAGCTGTTTTTT.

The chain couples TRBV14 to TRBJ2-7; a possible D gene is TRBD1 (5 bases). Germline V lookup: CDR1 SGHDN, CDR2 FVKESK. V lost 2 bases and J lost 5, with 13 bases in between. The length of the CDR3 is 14 residues. The CDR3 coding sequence is TGTGCCAGCAGCCAACAGGGCGGTAGGGACGAGCAGTACTTC. It codes for CASSQQGGRDEQYF.

This clone was observed a handful of times. The rearrangement links TRBV4-1 to TRBJ1-1; no firm D call. V dropped 4 bases and J dropped 5 bases, with 17 bases sitting between them. CDR1 and CDR2 from the germline V gene are MGHRA and YSYEKL. The CDR3 covers 15 residues. In DNA form, the CDR3 reads TGCGCCAGCAGCCGGAACCAGAGGTTGGAGACTGAAGCTTTCTTT. Protein product: CASSRNQRLETEAFF.

This clone was seen only once. The chain employs TRBV4-1 and TRBJ1-1; 9 bases are shared with TRBD1. CDR1 is MGHRA and CDR2 is YSYEKL in the germline V gene. With V trimmed by 0 bases and J by 6 bases, 11 bases remained unmatched. The length of the CDR3 is 17 residues. The CDR3 DNA follows: TGCGCCAGCAGCCAAGATCTGGGACAGGGAGGGACTCCTGAAGCTTTCTTT. Residues: CASSQDLGQGGTPEAFF.

The rearrangement uses TRBV2 and TRBJ2-2, with D possibly TRBD2 on 6 matching bases. Per germline, CDR1 SNHLY and CDR2 FYNNEI. Trimming pared 10 bases from V and 3 bases from J, leaving 18 bases between. The CDR3 runs 15 residues. The CDR3 DNA sequence: TGTGCCACCAAGGTCACTAGCCCGTACACCGGGGAGCTGTTTTTT. This encodes CATKVTSPYTGELFF.

The J gene is TRBJ1-4, the V gene TRBV19, with D unclear. Germline-derived CDR1 and CDR2 are LNHDA and SQIVND (reference sequence). Trimming removed 6 bases at V and 4 bases at J, with 18 bases between. CDR3 length equals 16 residues. The DNA for the CDR3 is TGTGCCAGTAGCCCAAACTCCGGGATTAATAATGAAAAACTGTTTTTT. Residues: CASSPNSGINNEKLFF.

This chain uses TRBV6-6 with TRBJ1-2; D unclear. The length of the CDR3 is 13 residues. V was pared by 6 bases and J by 4 bases, with 12 bases between. CDR1 is MNHNY and CDR2 is SVGAGI in the germline V gene (reference sequence). The CDR3 reads CASSQSRFYGYTF. The DNA of the CDR3 is TGTGCCAGCAGCCAAAGCCGATTCTATGGCTACACCTTC.

This CDR3 is CASSQVDRSYEQYF. The CDR3, as DNA: TGTGCCAGCAGCCAAGTTGACAGGTCCTACGAGCAGTACTTC. The chain uses TRBV14 and TRBJ2-7; possibly TRBD1 for D (6 bases). This CDR3 contains 14 residues. Germline CDR1 is SGHDN and CDR2 is FVKESK. The V end lost 1 base, the J end lost 1 base, and 8 bases lay between the germline ends.

The DNA for the CDR3 is TGTGCCAGCAGTCTAGGGACTAGCGGCCAAAACATTCAGTACTTC. Translating it yields CASSLGTSGQNIQYF. J is TRBJ2-4 and V is TRBV27, with 11 bases fitting TRBD2. The V gene's germline CDR1 is MNHEY and CDR2 SMNVEV (reference sequence). V gave up 5 bases and J gave up 5 bases; unmatched junction bases: 5. The CDR3 contains 15 residues.